The next 25 T cell receptor beta chains were all read from a single sample in a study of blood T cell repertoires in COVID-19. Sequencing was performed with immunoSEQ multiplex PCR; in TCRdb, only in-frame clones are kept and a portion is missing. The sample consists of 350,000 to 500,000 clones, around nine tenths of them appearing once. The sequenced material came from PBMCs or T cells enriched from blood (not recorded which). The source of these receptors is a woman younger than 30 who had been exposed to COVID-19.

This chain joins TRBV5-6 and TRBJ2-5; 10 nucleotides match TRBD2. This CDR3 region has 15 residues. The V gene's germline CDR1 is SGHDT and CDR2 YYEEEE. After removal of 2 bases from V and 5 bases from J, the junction contained 6 bases not matched to a gene. In nucleotides, the CDR3 is TGTGCCAGCAGCTTTAGCGGGGGGTACCCTGAGACCCAGTACTTC. This codes for CASSFSGGYPETQYF.

The gene calls are TRBV2 and TRBJ2-7; 9 bases agree with TRBD1. With 4 bases clipped from V and 5 bases from J, the junction kept 15 bases outside the gene matches. Germline loops: CDR1 SNHLY, CDR2 FYNNEI. CDR3 length: 17 amino acids. Here the CDR3 DNA reads TGTGCCAGCAGTGCCCTAAAGGGACAGGGCCACCTCCACGAGCAGTACTTC. Its protein product is CASSALKGQGHLHEQYF.

The V gene is TRBV5-1, the J gene TRBJ2-3; 8 bases map to TRBD2. Germline V gene data show CDR1 as SGHRS and CDR2 as YFSETQ. V lost 3 bases, J lost 1 base, and 4 bases stayed unmatched. The CDR3 extends over 15 amino acids. The DNA for the CDR3 is TGCGCCAGCAGCTGGAAAGCGGGGGGCACAGATACGCAGTATTTT. This encodes CASSWKAGGTDTQYF.

The V and J genes are TRBV28 and TRBJ1-4, with 9 bases matching TRBD1. This CDR3 comprises 16 residues. The ends lost 4 bases at V and 7 bases at J; junction bases unmatched: 10. Germline CDR1 reads MDHEN; CDR2 reads SYDVKM. The CDR3 here is CASSSPLGQGGEKLFF. CDR3 sequence (DNA): TGTGCCAGCAGTTCTCCTCTGGGACAGGGCGGTGAAAAACTGTTTTTT.

V is TRBV6-2 or TRBV6-3 and J is TRBJ1-1; tentatively, D is TRBD1 (5 bases). Germline V gene sequence: CDR1 MNHEY, CDR2 SVGEGT. The CDR3 is 13 residues long. The V gene lost 6 bases and the J gene lost 4 bases, with 12 bases spanning the gap. CDR3: CASSSTGATEAFF. In nucleotides, the CDR3 is TGTGCCAGCAGCTCAACAGGAGCCACTGAAGCTTTCTTT.

As for this clone: One base away lies a much larger clone, so this may be a sequencing read error. This sequence joins TRBV6-5 and TRBJ1-5; 9 bases align to TRBD1. Germline CDR1 reads MNHEY; CDR2 reads SVGAGI. This CDR3 is 14 amino acids long. The V segment lost 5 bases and the J segment 7 bases; nucleotides outside the gene matches: 6. Written as DNA, the CDR3 is TGTGCCAGCAGTCCCCGGGACAGGGACCAGCCCCAGCATTTT. Encoded protein: CASSPRDRDQPQHF.

The rearrangement uses TRBV5-6 and TRBJ2-7; the D gene is possibly TRBD1 (5 bases). Germline assignment: CDR1 SGHDT and CDR2 YYEEEE. The ends were cut back, 6 bases at V and 0 bases at J, with 10 bases in the middle. This CDR3 is built from 13 residues. CDR3 sequence reads: CASTPGHSYEQYF. Here the CDR3 DNA reads TGTGCCAGCACGCCAGGACACTCCTACGAGCAGTACTTC.

This clone has a single count. This sequence joins TRBV4-3 and TRBJ2-7; 9 bases align to TRBD2. This CDR3 is built from 16 residues. Per germline, CDR1 LGHNA and CDR2 YSLEER. J was trimmed by 2 bases and V by 4 bases; bases with no gene match: 9. Here the CDR3 reads CASSPSRSSGAYEQYF. Here the CDR3 DNA reads TGCGCCAGCAGCCCTAGTCGGTCTAGCGGGGCCTACGAGCAGTACTTC.

This chain uses TRBV28 with TRBJ1-5, with TRBD1 matching over 7 bases. The CDR3 runs 15 residues. The germline V gene has CDR1 MDHEN and CDR2 SYDVKM. Germline trimming cut 3 bases from V and 5 bases from J; bases unmatched to any gene: 7. CDR3 nucleotides: TGTGCCAGCAGTTTCATTGGGGGGACAGATCAGCCCCAGCATTTT. It is translated as CASSFIGGTDQPQHF.

This clone was recorded once. This chain uses TRBV15 with TRBJ2-3, with 10 bases identical to TRBD1. The CDR3 extends over 15 amino acids. The V and J ends lost 4 bases and 3 bases, in that order; junction bases with no gene match: 4. Germline CDR1 and CDR2: LNHNV and YYDKDF (reference sequence). The CDR3, as DNA: TGTGCCACCAGCACCAGGGACAGGGGAACAGATACGCAGTATTTT. It specifies CATSTRDRGTDTQYF. Supplemented by reference TRBV15 and TRBJ2-3, the full variable domain reads DAMVIQNPRYQVTQFGKPVTLSCSQTLNHNVMYWYQQKSSQAPKLLFHYYDKDFNNEADTPDNFQSRRPNTSFCFLDIRSPGLGDTAMYLCATSTRDRGTDTQYFGPGTRLTVL.

In this sample, this clone turned up a few times. This rearrangement joins TRBV7-2 to TRBJ1-2; 8 bases map to TRBD1. V lost 6 bases, J lost 3 bases, and 9 bases stayed unmatched. The CDR3 is 15 residues long. CDR1 is SGHTA, CDR2 FQGNSA, per germline. This CDR3 is CASRRNRGIDYGYTF. The CDR3 DNA follows: TGTGCCAGCAGGAGGAACAGGGGGATAGACTATGGCTACACCTTC.

V is TRBV7-3 and J is TRBJ2-7; D possibly corresponds to TRBD2 (5 bases). V was cut by 7 bases and J by 2 bases, with 24 bases left in between. CDR3 length: 17 amino acids. Looked up from germline, CDR1 is SGHTA and CDR2 is FQGTGA. The CDR3 DNA is TGTGCCAGCATTCTCCTCGGGCGGGCCCGAACTACCTACGAGCAGTACTTC. This encodes CASILLGRARTTYEQYF.

The rearrangement uses TRBV7-9 and TRBJ1-5; 11 nucleotides agree with TRBD1. This CDR3 has 19 residues. V lost 3 bases, J lost 6 bases, and 16 bases stayed unmatched. In germline, CDR1 is SEHNR, CDR2 FQNEAQ (reference sequence). CDR3 sequence reads: CASSLDRGLSRKARQPQHF. DNA of the CDR3: TGTGCCAGCAGCTTGGACAGGGGGCTTTCCCGCAAAGCCCGTCAGCCCCAGCATTTT.

The chain combines TRBV5-4 with TRBJ2-4; 8 nucleotides align to TRBD1. Germline V CDR1 and CDR2: SGHNT, YYREEE (reference sequence). The CDR3 covers 17 residues. The ends lost 0 bases at V and 1 base at J; junction bases unmatched: 6. The CDR3 DNA reads TGTGCCAGCAGCTTGGGGCAGGGGGCAGGGGCCAAAAACATTCAGTACTTC. Its translation is CASSLGQGAGAKNIQYF.

The chain uses TRBV7-2 and TRBJ1-6, with a possible D match to TRBD1 (6 bases). The V and J ends lost 5 bases and 9 bases respectively, with 11 bases between them. Germline V gene sequence: CDR1 SGHTA, CDR2 FQGNSA. CDR3 length: 13 residues. The CDR3 reads CASSALGGSPLHF. The CDR3 coding sequence is TGTGCCAGCAGCGCCCTAGGGGGTTCACCCCTCCACTTT.

The chain joins TRBV30 to TRBJ2-7; weak D call: TRBD1 (5 bases). The CDR3 sequence is 13 residues long. The V gene's germline CDR1 is GTSNPN and CDR2 SVGIG (reference sequence). V was cut by 1 base and J by 5 bases, with 12 bases left in between. The DNA for the CDR3 is TGTGCCTGGAGTGAGACAGCCGTCCACGAGCAGTACTTC. Its protein is CAWSETAVHEQYF. The variable domain in full, completed from reference TRBV30 and TRBJ2-7, reads SQTIHQWPATLVQPVGSPLSLECTVEGTSNPNLYWYRQAAGRGLQLLFYSVGIGQISSEVPQNLSASRPQDRQFILSSKKLLLSDSGFYLCAWSETAVHEQYFGPGTRLTVT.

This chain uses TRBV4-2 with TRBJ1-1, with 8 bases fitting TRBD1. Germline V lookup: CDR1 LGHNA, CDR2 YNFKEQ. The CDR3 extends over 17 amino acids. V lost 6 bases to trimming and J lost 4 bases; unmatched junction nucleotides: 16. This CDR3 reads CASSPTRSTGEPTEAFF. The CDR3 DNA is TGTGCCAGCAGTCCTACAAGGTCGACAGGGGAACCCACTGAAGCTTTCTTT.

This chain links TRBV7-8 with TRBJ2-6; no definite D call. Germline V CDR1 and CDR2: SGHVS, FQNEAQ. Trimming stripped 1 base from V and 4 bases from J, with 5 bases between. This CDR3 has 14 residues. The CDR3 spells CASSLGQGANVLTF. CDR3 bases: TGTGCCAGCAGCTTAGGTCAGGGGGCCAACGTCCTGACTTTC.

This chain links TRBV18 with TRBJ1-2; possible D gene TRBD1, 6 bases. The germline V gene encodes CDR1 KGHSH and CDR2 LQKENI. Trimming stripped 3 bases from V and 4 bases from J, with 9 bases between. The CDR3 length is 13 residues. In DNA, the CDR3 is TGTGCCAGCTCACCGGACAGTGGCTATGGCTACACCTTC. This translates into CASSPDSGYGYTF.

The chain combines TRBV7-9 with TRBJ2-1, with 11 nucleotides matching TRBD1. Germline lookup yields CDR1 SEHNR and CDR2 FQNEAQ (reference sequence). CDR3 length equals 15 residues. V gave up 5 bases and J gave up 3 bases; unmatched junction bases: 3. CDR3 nucleotides: TGTGCCAGCAGCGGGGGACAGGGGGGCTACAATGAGCAGTTCTTC. Amino acids: CASSGGQGGYNEQFF.

The V call is TRBV10-2, the J call TRBJ1-5; TRBD1 might be the D (6 bases). Germline-derived CDR1 and CDR2 are WSHSY and SAAADI. CDR3 size: 15 residues. V was cut by 6 bases and J by 0 bases, with 12 bases left in between. DNA of the CDR3: TGCGCCAGCAGCAGCCAGGGGCCTAGCAATCAGCCCCAGCATTTT. The encoded protein is CASSSQGPSNQPQHF.

The gene calls are TRBV9 and TRBJ2-7, with 11 bases lining up with TRBD2. The CDR3 extends over 15 amino acids. Trimming removed 4 bases from V and 4 bases from J; junction bases left unmatched: 7. Germline V lookup: CDR1 SGDLS, CDR2 YYNGEE. CDR3 coding DNA: TGTGCCAGCAGCTTGACTAGCGGGACGTCTTACGAGCAGTACTTC. This sequence encodes CASSLTSGTSYEQYF. Combining the CDR3 with reference TRBV9 and TRBJ2-7 gives the whole variable domain DSGVTQTPKHLITATGQRVTLRCSPRSGDLSVYWYQQSLDQGLQFLIQYYNGEERAKGNILERFSAQQFPDLHSELNLSSLELGDSALYFCASSLTSGTSYEQYFGPGTRLTVT.

The gene calls are TRBV28 and TRBJ2-3, with 10 bases that match TRBD1. Per the germline V gene, CDR1 is MDHEN and CDR2 is SYDVKM. Losses at the gene ends were 7 bases for V and 4 bases for J; bases not matched to a gene: 14. The CDR3 sequence is 17 residues long. As DNA, the CDR3 is TGTGCCAGCAATACTTACGCCGGGACAGGGGAATCAGATACGCAGTATTTT. As protein: CASNTYAGTGESDTQYF.

This clone is a singleton in its sample. This rearrangement joins TRBV28 to TRBJ2-4, with TRBD2 matching 9 bases. Per germline, CDR1 MDHEN and CDR2 SYDVKM. The CDR3 has 16 residues. Unmatched junction bases numbered 12, after V lost 6 bases and J lost 6 bases. CDR3 residues: CASSRAGGGLGNIQYF. As DNA, the CDR3 is TGTGCCAGCAGCCGGGCGGGAGGGGGATTAGGAAACATTCAGTACTTC. Supplemented by reference TRBV28 and TRBJ2-4, the full variable domain reads DVKVTQSSRYLVKRTGEKVFLECVQDMDHENMFWYRQDPGLGLRLIYFSYDVKMKEKGDIPEGYSVSREKKERFSLILESASTNQTSMYLCASSRAGGGLGNIQYFGAGTRLSVL.

For the CDR3, the DNA is TGTGCCAGCAGCTTTGATAGCGGCCCGTACGAGCAGTACTTC. Residues: CASSFDSGPYEQYF. The chain combines TRBV11-2 with TRBJ2-7; TRBD2 might be the D (6 bases). This CDR3 comprises 14 residues. The germline V and J ends were trimmed by 3 bases and 4 bases, with 13 bases remaining between them. From germline, CDR1 is SGHAT and CDR2 FQNNGV.